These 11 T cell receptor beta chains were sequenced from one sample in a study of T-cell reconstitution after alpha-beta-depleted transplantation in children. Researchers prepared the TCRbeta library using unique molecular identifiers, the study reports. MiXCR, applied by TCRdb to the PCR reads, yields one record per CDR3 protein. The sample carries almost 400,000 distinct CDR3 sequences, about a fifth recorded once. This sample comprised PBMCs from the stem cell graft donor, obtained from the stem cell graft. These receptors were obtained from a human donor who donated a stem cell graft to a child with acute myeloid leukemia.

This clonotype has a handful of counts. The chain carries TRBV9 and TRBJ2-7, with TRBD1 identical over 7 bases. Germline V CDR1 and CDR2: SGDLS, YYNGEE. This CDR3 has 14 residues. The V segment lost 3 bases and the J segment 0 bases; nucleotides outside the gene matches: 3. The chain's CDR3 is CASSAGQSSYEQYF. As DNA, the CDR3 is TGTGCCAGCAGCGCGGGACAGAGCTCCTACGAGCAGTACTTC.

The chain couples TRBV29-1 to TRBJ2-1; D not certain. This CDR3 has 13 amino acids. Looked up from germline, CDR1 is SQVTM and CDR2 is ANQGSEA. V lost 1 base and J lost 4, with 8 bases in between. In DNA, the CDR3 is TGCAGCGTTGAAGGCCACGGTTACAATGAGCAGTTCTTC. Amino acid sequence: CSVEGHGYNEQFF.

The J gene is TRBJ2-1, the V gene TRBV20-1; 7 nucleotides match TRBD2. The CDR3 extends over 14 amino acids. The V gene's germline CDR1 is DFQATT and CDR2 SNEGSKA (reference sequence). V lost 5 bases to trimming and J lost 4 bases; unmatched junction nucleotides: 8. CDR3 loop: CSARPSGGYNEQFF. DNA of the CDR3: TGCAGTGCTCGGCCTAGCGGAGGTTACAATGAGCAGTTCTTC.

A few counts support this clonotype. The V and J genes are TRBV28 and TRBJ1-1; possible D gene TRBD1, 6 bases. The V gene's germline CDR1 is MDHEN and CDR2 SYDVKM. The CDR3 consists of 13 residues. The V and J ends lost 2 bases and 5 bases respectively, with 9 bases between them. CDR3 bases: TGTGCCAGCAGTTTAGACAGGTGGACTGAAGCTTTCTTT. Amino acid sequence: CASSLDRWTEAFF.

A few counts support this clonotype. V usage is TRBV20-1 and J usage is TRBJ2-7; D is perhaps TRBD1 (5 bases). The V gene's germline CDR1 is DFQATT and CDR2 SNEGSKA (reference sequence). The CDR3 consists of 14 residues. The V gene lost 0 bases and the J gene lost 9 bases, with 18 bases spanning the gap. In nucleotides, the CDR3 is TGCAGTGCTAGAGATCCGGACATTGAGCTACGGCAGTACTTC. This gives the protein CSARDPDIELRQYF.

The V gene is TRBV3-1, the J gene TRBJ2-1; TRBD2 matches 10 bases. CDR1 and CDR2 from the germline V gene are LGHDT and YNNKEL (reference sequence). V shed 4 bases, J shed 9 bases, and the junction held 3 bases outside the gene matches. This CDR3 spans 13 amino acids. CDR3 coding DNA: TGTGCCAGCAGCCGAGCTAGCGGGGGTGAGCAGTTCTTC. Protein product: CASSRASGGEQFF.

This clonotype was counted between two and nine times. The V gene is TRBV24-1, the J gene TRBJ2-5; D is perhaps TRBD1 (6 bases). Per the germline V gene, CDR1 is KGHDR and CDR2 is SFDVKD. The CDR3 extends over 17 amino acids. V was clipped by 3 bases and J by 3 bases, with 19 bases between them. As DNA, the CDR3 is TGTGCCACCAGTGATCTAACAACAGAGACAGGCAAAGAGACCCAGTACTTC. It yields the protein CATSDLTTETGKETQYF.

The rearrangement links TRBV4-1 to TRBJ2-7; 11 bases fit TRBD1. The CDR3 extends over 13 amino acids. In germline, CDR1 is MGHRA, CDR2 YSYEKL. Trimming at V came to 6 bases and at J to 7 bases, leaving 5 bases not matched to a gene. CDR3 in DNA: TGCGCCAGCAGTGGACAGGGGGCGCCTGAGCAGTACTTC. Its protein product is CASSGQGAPEQYF.

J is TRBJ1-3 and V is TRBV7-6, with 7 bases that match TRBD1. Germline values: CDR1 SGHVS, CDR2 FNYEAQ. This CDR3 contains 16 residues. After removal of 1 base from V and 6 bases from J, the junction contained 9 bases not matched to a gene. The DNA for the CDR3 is TGTGCCAGCAGCTTAGGAGCGACAGGGAGAGAAAACACCATATATTTT. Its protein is CASSLGATGRENTIYF. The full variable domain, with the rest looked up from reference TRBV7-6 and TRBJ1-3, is GAGVSQSPRYKVTKRGQDVALRCDPISGHVSLYWYRQALGQGPEFLTYFNYEAQQDKSGLPNDRFSAERPEGSISTLTIQRTEQRDSAMYRCASSLGATGRENTIYFGEGSWLTVV.

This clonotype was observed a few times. The CDR3 spells CASSSQDDTQYF. The CDR3 nucleotides read TGCGCCAGCAGCTCACAGGACGATACGCAGTATTTT. The chain uses TRBV5-1 and TRBJ2-3; TRBD1 might be the D (5 bases). The germline V and J ends were trimmed by 3 bases and 6 bases, with 8 bases remaining between them. CDR1 and CDR2 (germline): SGHRS, YFSETQ. This CDR3 has 12 amino acids.

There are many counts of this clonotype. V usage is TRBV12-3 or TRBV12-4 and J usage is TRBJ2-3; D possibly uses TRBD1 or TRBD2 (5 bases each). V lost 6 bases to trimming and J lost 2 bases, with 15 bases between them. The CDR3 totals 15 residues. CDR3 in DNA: TGTGCCAGCAGCCCCGGGACCCTAACCACAGATACGCAGTATTTT. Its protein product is CASSPGTLTTDTQYF.